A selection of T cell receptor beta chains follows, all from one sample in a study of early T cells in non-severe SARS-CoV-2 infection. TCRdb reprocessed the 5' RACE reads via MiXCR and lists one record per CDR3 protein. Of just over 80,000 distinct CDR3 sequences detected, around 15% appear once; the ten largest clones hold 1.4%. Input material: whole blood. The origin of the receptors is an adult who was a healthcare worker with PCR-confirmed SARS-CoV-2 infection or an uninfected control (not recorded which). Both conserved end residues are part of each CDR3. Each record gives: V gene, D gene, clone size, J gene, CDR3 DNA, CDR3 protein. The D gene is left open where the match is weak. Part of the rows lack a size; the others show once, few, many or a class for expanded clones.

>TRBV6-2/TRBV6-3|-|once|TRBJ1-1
TGTGCCAGCAGTTACGGGCGAGGGGGGACCGCTTTCTTT
CASSYGRGGTAFF
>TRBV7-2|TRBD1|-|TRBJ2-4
TGTGCTTCAGGGGGAAACATTCAGTACTTC
CASGGNIQYF
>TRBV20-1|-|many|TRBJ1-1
TGCAGTGCTTACAGGGTTAACACTGAAGCTTTCTTT
CSAYRVNTEAFF
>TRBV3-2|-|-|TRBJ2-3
TGTGCCAGCAGCCAAGACAGTAGGGGACTAGGGCCAGATACGCAGTATTTT
CASSQDSRGLGPDTQYF
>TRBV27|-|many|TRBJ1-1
TGTGCCAGCAGTTTCCCGTTAGGTGAAGCTTTCTTT
CASSFPLGEAFF
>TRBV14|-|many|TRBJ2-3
TGTGCCAGCAGCCAAGTGGGGGCGTCGCGGGGGCCAGATACGCAGTATTTT
CASSQVGASRGPDTQYF
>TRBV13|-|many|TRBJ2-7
TGTGCCAGCAGCTTAGTTTCGACCTCCGAGCAGTACTTC
CASSLVSTSEQYF
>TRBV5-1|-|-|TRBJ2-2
TGCGCCAGCAAACAGGAAATTGCGGGGACCGGGGAGCTGTTTTTT
CASKQEIAGTGELFF
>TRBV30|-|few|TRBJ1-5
TGTGCCTGGAGTGGGAGTACAGGTAGTCAGCCCCAGCATTTT
CAWSGSTGSQPQHF
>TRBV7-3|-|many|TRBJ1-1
TGTGCCAGCAGCTTAACCCCTCGGGGCACTGAAGCTTTCTTT
CASSLTPRGTEAFF
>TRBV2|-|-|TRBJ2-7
TGTGCCGCCACCTCCGGGACATACTACGAGCAGTACTTC
CAATSGTYYEQYF
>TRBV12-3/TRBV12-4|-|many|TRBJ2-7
TGTGCCAGCAGTTTGGGGGACGGCTACGAGCAGTACTTC
CASSLGDGYEQYF
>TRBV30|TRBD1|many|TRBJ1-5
TGTGCCTGGAGCACCTGGTCCGGGACAGGAACGGATCAGCCCCAGCATTTT
CAWSTWSGTGTDQPQHF
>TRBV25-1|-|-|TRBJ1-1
TGTGCCAGCAGCCACACAGGGAACACTGAAGCTTTCTTT
CASSHTGNTEAFF
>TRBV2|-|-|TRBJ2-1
TGTGCCAGCCGCCCCGGGGGCGATGAGCAGTTCTTC
CASRPGGDEQFF
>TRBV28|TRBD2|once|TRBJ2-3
TGTGCCAGCAGCCTCCCTAGCGGGGGAACAGATACGCAGTATTTT
CASSLPSGGTDTQYF
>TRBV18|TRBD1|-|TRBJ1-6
TGTGCCAGCTCCCCGAAGGGGGCGAGGTCACCCCTCCACTTT
CASSPKGARSPLHF
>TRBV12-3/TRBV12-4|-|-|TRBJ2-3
TGTGCCAGCAGTGCCGGCGGGGTTGCGACAGATACGCAGTATTTT
CASSAGGVATDTQYF
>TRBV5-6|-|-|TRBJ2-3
TGTGCCAGCAGCTCCGCCCTGCGGGCAGGGAGGTCCACAGATACGCAGTATTTT
CASSSALRAGRSTDTQYF
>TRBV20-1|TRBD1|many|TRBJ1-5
TGCAGTGCTAGACCCCCGACAGGGGAGCGCAATCAGCCCCAGCATTTT
CSARPPTGERNQPQHF
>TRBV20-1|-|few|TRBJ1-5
TGCAGTGCCGGGGCGGGAGGGGATCAGCCCCAGCATTTT
CSAGAGGDQPQHF
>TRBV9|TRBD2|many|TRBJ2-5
TGTGCCAGCAGCATAGGCGGGGGGGCTCGGGAGACCCAGTACTTC
CASSIGGGARETQYF
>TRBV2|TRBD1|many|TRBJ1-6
TGTGCCAGCAGTAACAGGGGGTATTCACCCCTCCACTTT
CASSNRGYSPLHF
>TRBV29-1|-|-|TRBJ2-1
TGCAGCGGGACCCAGGGTATCCATGAGCAGTTCTTC
CSGTQGIHEQFF
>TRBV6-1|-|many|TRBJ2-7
TGTGCCAGCAGTGCATCGGCAGGAGGCCCCTACGAGCAGTACTTC
CASSASAGGPYEQYF
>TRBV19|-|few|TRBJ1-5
TGTGCCAGTAGCTACGGCGGGGGCGGACAGCCCCAGCATTTT
CASSYGGGGQPQHF
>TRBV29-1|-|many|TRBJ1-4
TGCAGCGTCGCGGTTCCCACTAATGAAAAACTGTTTTTT
CSVAVPTNEKLFF
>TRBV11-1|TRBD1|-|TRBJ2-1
TGTGCCAGCAGCCTCAGGGGGCAGTCGTACAATGAGCAGTTCTTC
CASSLRGQSYNEQFF
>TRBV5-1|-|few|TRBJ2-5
TGCGCCAGCAAAGGGGGGAGCCTCCAAGAGACCCAGTACTTC
CASKGGSLQETQYF
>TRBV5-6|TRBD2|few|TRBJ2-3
TGTGCCAGCAGCTTGTCTAGCGGATACACAGATACGCAGTATTTT
CASSLSSGYTDTQYF
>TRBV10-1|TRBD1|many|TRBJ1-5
TGCGCCAGCAGAAAATCGGGACAGGGGGACAATCAGCCCCAGCATTTT
CASRKSGQGDNQPQHF
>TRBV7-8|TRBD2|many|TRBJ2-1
TGTGCCAGCAGCTTAGCTAGCGGGGCCCCGGGGTTCTTC
CASSLASGAPGFF
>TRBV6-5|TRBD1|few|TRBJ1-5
TGTGCCAGCAGCCAGGACAGGGCCCGCAATCAGCCCCAGCATTTT
CASSQDRARNQPQHF
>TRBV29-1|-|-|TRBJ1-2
TGCAGCGCCCCAGCTAACTATGGCTACACCTTC
CSAPANYGYTF
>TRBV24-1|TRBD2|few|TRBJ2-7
TGTGCCACCAGTGCCAGCGGGGGGCAACAGTACTTC
CATSASGGQQYF
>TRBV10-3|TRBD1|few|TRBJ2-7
TGTGCCATCAGTGAGTCGATTGGGGCCGGGACAGGGGCCTACGAGCAGTACTTC
CAISESIGAGTGAYEQYF
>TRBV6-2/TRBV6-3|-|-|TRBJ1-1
TGTGCCAGCATTGCAGAGAACACTGAAGCTTTCTTT
CASIAENTEAFF
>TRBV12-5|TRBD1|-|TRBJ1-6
TGTGCTAGTGCCACCGGGACAGGGAATAATTCACCCCTCCACTTT
CASATGTGNNSPLHF
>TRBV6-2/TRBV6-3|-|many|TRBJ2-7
TGTGCCAGCAGTAATACGGGCCCCTACGAGCAGTACTTC
CASSNTGPYEQYF
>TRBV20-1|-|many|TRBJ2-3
TGCAGTGCCACGGGGACGGATACGCAGTATTTT
CSATGTDTQYF
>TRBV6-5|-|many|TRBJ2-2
TGTGCCAGCCTTCAGGGTTCGAACACCGGGGAGCTGTTTTTT
CASLQGSNTGELFF
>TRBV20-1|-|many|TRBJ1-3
TGCAGTGCCCTAGAGACGATCTCTGGAAACACCATATATTTT
CSALETISGNTIYF
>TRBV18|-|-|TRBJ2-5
TGTGCCAGCTCACCACCGATAGGGACCCAGTACTTC
CASSPPIGTQYF
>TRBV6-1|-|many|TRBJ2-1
TGTGCCAGCCAACAGTACAATGAGCAGTTCTTC
CASQQYNEQFF
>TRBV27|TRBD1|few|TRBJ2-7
TGTGCCAGCAGTTTCAATGGGCAGGGGGCACCCTACGAGCAGTACTTC
CASSFNGQGAPYEQYF
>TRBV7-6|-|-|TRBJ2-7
TGTGCCAGCAGCCCAGGACATACCTACGAGCAGTACTTC
CASSPGHTYEQYF
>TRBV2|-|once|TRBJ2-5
TGTGCCAGCAGTGAAGGACGTTGGACTTTGGAGACCCAGTACTTC
CASSEGRWTLETQYF
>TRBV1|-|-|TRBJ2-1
TGCACCAGCAGCCACTCAGGGACAGGGGGATCGGGTGAGCAGTTCTTC
CTSSHSGTGGSGEQFF